The 30 T cell receptor beta chains reported below all come from one sample, sequenced in a study of cytomegalovirus exposure and HLA in healthy donors (dated by TCRdb to the late 2010s). Library prep was done by the immunoSEQ multiplex PCR assay. A mixture of 60 forward primers for TCR Vbeta segments and 13 reverse primers for TCR Jbeta segments was used in the multiplex PCR. The table was pulled from immuneACCESS by TCRdb, which kept in-frame rearrangements only. Such tables lose some clones; where checked, under half of the loss comes from unresolved V genes, and the rest has no known cause. The table for this sample lists 90,000 to 120,000 clones; about 79% of them were counted only once. The ten most abundant clones make up over 4% of the sample. Source material: PBMCs. The receptors were sampled from a female donor in good health and CMV-seropositive.

This chain joins TRBV6-8 and TRBJ2-4; TRBD1 matches 12 bases. Germline V gene data show CDR1 as MNHGY and CDR2 as SAAAGT. The junction had 13 bases not matched to a gene; V was cut back by 11 bases and J by 2 bases. The CDR3 runs 17 residues. This CDR3 reads CAGQGGGQGASKNIQYF. CDR3 bases: TGTGCCGGCCAAGGAGGGGGACAGGGGGCCTCCAAAAACATTCAGTACTTC.

The CDR3 nucleotides read TGTGCCAGCACGGGCAGGGACAGCTTCTCCTACGAGCAGTACTTC. This gives the protein CASTGRDSFSYEQYF. This chain connects TRBV6-6 to TRBJ2-7; 7 bases align to TRBD1. This CDR3 region has 15 residues. Germline CDR1 is MNHNY and CDR2 is SVGAGI (reference sequence). J gave up 0 bases and V 7 bases, and 9 bases lay outside the gene matches.

The rearrangement joins TRBV2 to TRBJ2-4; possible D gene TRBD1, 5 bases. V was cut by 4 bases and J by 12 bases, with 13 bases left in between. Germline CDR1 is SNHLY and CDR2 is FYNNEI. CDR3 length equals 12 residues. This CDR3 is CASSAEGDSQYF. The CDR3 nucleotides read TGTGCCAGCAGTGCCGAAGGCGACAGTCAGTACTTC.

This clone has only one observation. The chain combines TRBV19 with TRBJ1-6; 8 bases map to TRBD1. This CDR3 comprises 16 residues. CDR1 LNHDA and CDR2 SQIVND come from the germline V gene (reference sequence). The junction had 7 bases not matched to a gene; V was cut back by 3 bases and J by 6 bases. In DNA form, the CDR3 reads TGTGCCAGTAGTATCCCCGGGACAGGTGGTAATTCACCCCTCCACTTT. Protein product: CASSIPGTGGNSPLHF.

Comments on this clone: The germline gene is not matched at one end of the junction; a read error may be the cause. This chain links TRBV7-8 with TRBJ2-6, with a tentative D call TRBD1 (5 bases). There are 15 residues in the CDR3. CDR1 SGHVS and CDR2 FQNEAQ come from the germline V gene. The CDR3 sequence: CASSLLRSGANGLTF. CDR3 in DNA: TGTGCCAGCAGCTTACTTCGGTCTGGGGCCAACGGCCTGACTTTC.

The V call is TRBV19, the J call TRBJ1-2, with 9 bases that match TRBD1. This CDR3 spans 14 amino acids. The germline V gene has CDR1 LNHDA and CDR2 SQIVND (reference sequence). V shed 3 bases and J 8 bases; nucleotides not matched to a gene: 7. The CDR3 loop is CASSITGTGKGYTF. Here the CDR3 DNA reads TGTGCCAGTAGTATCACCGGGACAGGGAAGGGCTACACCTTC.

The chain has TRBV4-1 and TRBJ1-2, with 8 bases aligning to TRBD1. V dropped 1 base and J dropped 2; count of bases not matched to a gene: 0. The CDR3 loop spans 14 amino acids. In germline, CDR1 is MGHRA, CDR2 YSYEKL. DNA of the CDR3: TGCGCCAGCAGCCAAGGGACAGGGAACTATGGCTACACCTTC. Translating it yields CASSQGTGNYGYTF.

CDR3 protein: CASFRNRGDTQYF. As DNA, the CDR3 is TGTGCCAGCTTCCGTAATAGGGGGGATACGCAGTATTTT. The chain recombines TRBV2 with TRBJ2-3, with D perhaps TRBD1 (6 bases). Deletions cut 8 bases from V and 6 bases from J, with 15 bases between. CDR3 length equals 13 residues. Germline V gene lookup returns CDR1 SNHLY and CDR2 FYNNEI.

The chain has TRBV2 and TRBJ1-1; a possible D gene is TRBD1 (5 bases). CDR3 size: 13 residues. Germline V lookup: CDR1 SNHLY, CDR2 FYNNEI. The V end lost 7 bases, the J end lost 1 base, and 10 bases lay between the germline ends. The CDR3 protein is CASKGRGNTEAFF. The CDR3 bases are TGTGCCAGCAAGGGGAGGGGGAACACTGAAGCTTTCTTT.

V gene TRBV5-6 combines with J gene TRBJ2-5, with 8 positions matching TRBD2. The germline V gene encodes CDR1 SGHDT and CDR2 YYEEEE. The V segment lost 1 base and the J segment 3 bases; nucleotides outside the gene matches: 2. CDR3 length: 14 amino acids. The CDR3 region is CASSLSGGKETQYF. CDR3 bases: TGTGCCAGCAGCTTGTCGGGAGGGAAAGAGACCCAGTACTTC.

The count of this clone is one. The rearrangement uses TRBV15 and TRBJ1-6; D is unresolved. The CDR3 is 14 residues long. The V and J ends lost 1 base and 10 bases respectively, with 11 bases between them. Germline lookup yields CDR1 LNHNV and CDR2 YYDKDF (reference sequence). DNA for the CDR3: TGTGCCACCAGCAGAGGTCCGGAGTGGTCACCCCTCCACTTT. It specifies CATSRGPEWSPLHF.

V is TRBV13 and J is TRBJ1-2; 10 positions agree with TRBD1. Trimming at V came to 4 bases and at J to 5 bases, leaving 4 bases not matched to a gene. This CDR3 spans 14 amino acids. The germline V gene encodes CDR1 PRHDT and CDR2 FYEKMQ (reference sequence). The CDR3 loop is CASSSDRGRYGYTF. DNA for the CDR3: TGTGCCAGCAGCTCCGACAGGGGGCGTTATGGCTACACCTTC.

Here the CDR3 reads CASSRTELDNQPQHF. The CDR3, as DNA: TGTGCCAGCAGCCGGACAGAGCTTGACAATCAGCCCCAGCATTTT. This chain links TRBV5-5 with TRBJ1-5; tentative D call: TRBD1 (6 bases). V lost 4 bases and J lost 3, with 14 bases in between. The V gene's germline CDR1 is SGHKS and CDR2 YYEKEE (reference sequence). CDR3 size: 15 residues.

The CDR3 protein is CASSLKIVNTEAFF. Written as DNA, the CDR3 is TGTGCCAGCAGCTTAAAAATAGTGAACACTGAAGCTTTCTTT. This chain uses TRBV7-2 with TRBJ1-1; no firm D call. V lost 2 bases to trimming and J lost 0 bases, with 7 bases between them. The CDR3 has 14 residues. CDR1 and CDR2 from the germline V gene are SGHTA and FQGNSA.

The chain is built from TRBV5-1 and TRBJ1-2; TRBD1 agrees at 9 bases. The V gene end was trimmed by 2 bases and the J gene end by 7 bases; junction bases not matched to a gene: 6. Germline-derived CDR1 and CDR2 are SGHRS and YFSETQ. The CDR3 extends over 14 amino acids. The CDR3: CASSLSQGARGYTF. The DNA for the CDR3 is TGCGCCAGCAGCTTATCACAGGGGGCGCGTGGCTACACCTTC.

Only one count was recorded for this clone. This specimen includes other DNA sequences encoding the same CDR3. The CDR3 bases are TGTGCCAGTAGTATAGGCGGTGGCACAGATACGCAGTATTTT. Translating it yields CASSIGGGTDTQYF. The chain links TRBV19 to TRBJ2-3; D uncertain. The germline V gene has CDR1 LNHDA and CDR2 SQIVND (reference sequence). The V end lost 1 base, the J end lost 1 base, and 6 bases lay between the germline ends. This CDR3 comprises 14 residues.

This sequence joins TRBV27 and TRBJ2-2; D is ambiguous. This CDR3 region has 15 residues. Germline CDR1 and CDR2: MNHEY and SMNVEV (reference sequence). The V gene lost 5 bases and the J gene lost 0 bases, with 10 bases spanning the gap. The CDR3 DNA is TGTGCCAGCAGTCAGGTATACGCGAACACCGGGGAGCTGTTTTTT. This sequence encodes CASSQVYANTGELFF.

The J gene is TRBJ2-1, the V gene TRBV4-2, with TRBD2 identical over 9 bases. CDR3 length: 16 amino acids. CDR1 is LGHNA, CDR2 YNFKEQ, per germline. The J segment lost 7 bases and the V segment lost 0 bases, leaving 7 bases of the junction unmatched. The CDR3 here is CASSQDKASGVNEQFF. The CDR3 bases are TGTGCCAGCAGCCAAGATAAAGCTAGCGGGGTGAATGAGCAGTTCTTC.

This chain connects TRBV7-2 to TRBJ2-7; possible D gene TRBD1, 6 bases. This CDR3 contains 15 residues. The germline V gene encodes CDR1 SGHTA and CDR2 FQGNSA. The V end lost 6 bases, the J end lost 5 bases, and 20 bases lay between the germline ends. As DNA, the CDR3 is TGTGCCAGCAGAGACCACGGACAGCCCGGGAACGAGCAGTACTTC. This sequence encodes CASRDHGQPGNEQYF.

The chain employs TRBV7-9 and TRBJ1-2; 11 bases line up with TRBD1. CDR1 is SEHNR, CDR2 FQNEAQ, per germline (reference sequence). The CDR3 loop spans 16 amino acids. Trimming removed 0 bases from V and 8 bases from J; junction bases left unmatched: 8. CDR3 nucleotides: TGTGCCAGCAGCTTAGCCGGCGGACAGGGGGCTGGGGGCTACACCTTC. It encodes CASSLAGGQGAGGYTF.

The chain links TRBV7-2 to TRBJ1-2; perhaps TRBD1 as D (5 bases). This CDR3 is 15 amino acids long. The V end lost 1 base, the J end lost 4 bases, and 13 bases lay between the germline ends. Germline values: CDR1 SGHTA, CDR2 FQGNSA. CDR3: CASSLVGRGSYGYTF. The CDR3, as DNA: TGTGCCAGCAGCTTAGTTGGTAGGGGAAGCTATGGCTACACCTTC.

CDR3 region: CASSGTGTGATYEQYF. The DNA for the CDR3 is TGCGCCAGCAGCGGAACCGGGACAGGGGCGACCTACGAGCAGTACTTC. The chain recombines TRBV5-1 with TRBJ2-7, with 10 bases identical to TRBD1. Germline V CDR1 and CDR2: SGHRS, YFSETQ. Trimming took 4 bases from V and 2 from J; bases not matched to a gene: 9. This CDR3 has 16 amino acids.

The genes are TRBV12-5 and TRBJ2-1, with a tentative D call TRBD2 (5 bases). Germline V CDR1 and CDR2: LGHNT, FRNRAP. The CDR3 consists of 13 residues. The V gene lost 6 bases and the J gene lost 4 bases, with 10 bases spanning the gap. In DNA, the CDR3 is TGTGCTAGTGGCCGGACTTCTTACAATGAGCAGTTCTTC. Translating it yields CASGRTSYNEQFF.

As DNA, the CDR3 is TGTGCCTGGAGTTCTACAGGGGTTGGTTTCCGGGAGCTGTTTTTT. Residues: CAWSSTGVGFRELFF. The V call is TRBV30, the J call TRBJ2-2; 7 bases are a match to TRBD1. The CDR3 contains 15 residues. In germline, CDR1 is GTSNPN, CDR2 SVGIG (reference sequence). J was trimmed by 9 bases and V by 2 bases; bases with no gene match: 12.

The V gene is TRBV18, the J gene TRBJ2-3, with D maybe TRBD1 (5 bases). V was shortened by 6 bases and J by 0 bases, with 16 bases between the two germline ends. The CDR3 consists of 16 residues. Germline CDR1 is KGHSH and CDR2 is LQKENI. The CDR3 DNA reads as TGTGCCAGCTCCACTTTGACAGCCCATAGCACAGATACGCAGTATTTT. Protein: CASSTLTAHSTDTQYF.

V is TRBV5-1 and J is TRBJ2-5, with 8 bases aligning to TRBD2. Germline CDR1 reads SGHRS; CDR2 reads YFSETQ. V was pared by 4 bases and J by 9 bases, with 11 bases of the junction left unmatched. The CDR3 length is 14 residues. The CDR3 DNA reads as TGCGCCAGCAGCGTTATGGGGCGGGGGGAGCCCCAGTACTTC. This translates into CASSVMGRGEPQYF. The variable domain in full, completed from reference TRBV5-1 and TRBJ2-5, reads KAGVTQTPRYLIKTRGQQVTLSCSPISGHRSVSWYQQTPGQGLQFLFEYFSETQRNKGNFPGRFSGRQFSNSRSEMNVSTLELGDSALYLCASSVMGRGEPQYFGPGTRLLVL.

There are a few counts of this clone. The rearrangement links TRBV7-2 to TRBJ2-5; TRBD2 agrees at 10 bases. The closer fit of TRBJ2-7 to the DNA end suggests the J call may be wrong. There are 14 residues in the CDR3. CDR1 and CDR2 from the germline V gene are SGHTA and FQGNSA. The CDR3 loop is CASSWRLAGYEQYF. CDR3 in DNA: TGTGCCAGCAGCTGGCGACTAGCGGGCTACGAGCAGTACTTC.

The chain couples TRBV9 to TRBJ2-3; 12 nucleotides align to TRBD2. The CDR3 covers 15 residues. V lost 2 bases to trimming and J lost 3 bases; unmatched junction nucleotides: 1. Germline lookup yields CDR1 SGDLS and CDR2 YYNGEE. The CDR3 DNA sequence: TGTGCCAGCAGCGTCCTAGCGGGGGGGACAGATACGCAGTATTTT. Its translation: CASSVLAGGTDTQYF.

The chain has TRBV19 and TRBJ1-1; no reliable D call. Germline CDR1 and CDR2: LNHDA and SQIVND (reference sequence). The CDR3 is 13 amino acids. Trimming left V 7 bases short and J 4 bases short, with 13 bases between. The CDR3 coding sequence is TGTGCCAGTACCGTACCTCCGGGCACTGAAGCTTTCTTT. Its protein is CASTVPPGTEAFF.

The genes are TRBV14 and TRBJ2-7, with no clear D. Germline V gene sequence: CDR1 SGHDN, CDR2 FVKESK. The CDR3 has 12 amino acids. Deletions cut 0 bases from V and 6 bases from J, with 6 bases between. In DNA, the CDR3 is TGTGCCAGCAGCCAAGATTGGAGCGAGCAGTACTTC. Protein: CASSQDWSEQYF. Full variable domain (outside the CDR3, taken from reference TRBV14 and TRBJ2-7): EAGVTQFPSHSVIEKGQTVTLRCDPISGHDNLYWYRRVMGKEIKFLLHFVKESKQDESGMPNNRFLAERTGGTYSTLKVQPAELEDSGVYFCASSQDWSEQYFGPGTRLTVT.